This T cell receptor (beta chain) was documented in a study of blood T cell repertoires in COVID-19. Looking at the study overall: Spain, Italy and the United States supplied samples that represented acute and convalescent COVID-19. Sources were T cells, B-cell-depleted T cells, or PBMCs; the material itself was cDNA or gDNA.

The germline V gene encodes CDR1 LNHNV and CDR2 YYDKDF (reference sequence). This CDR3 region has 14 residues. After removal of 6 bases from V and 5 bases from J, the junction contained 6 bases not matched to a gene. In the original workflow: How many nucleated cells were present was estimated from reference gene primer amplification. Data came from immunoSEQ multiplex PCR; TCRdb stores just in-frame clones and leaves some out. That table supplies the V and J calls and clone size; D and trimming were determined from the DNA. The repertoire holds roughly 130,000 clones, with approximately 89% as singletons.

This receptor was taken from a woman aged 60-70 years with acute or convalescent COVID-19. This chain joins TRBV15 and TRBJ2-1; 8 bases line up with TRBD2. The sequencing input was peripheral blood. In DNA, the CDR3 is TGTGCCACCAGGGCAAGCGGGGGCAACAATGAGCAGTTCTTC. It specifies CATRASGGNNEQFF. The full variable domain, its missing parts supplied by reference TRBV15 and TRBJ2-1, is DAMVIQNPRYQVTQFGKPVTLSCSQTLNHNVMYWYQQKSSQAPKLLFHYYDKDFNNEADTPDNFQSRRPNTSFCFLDIRSPGLGDTAMYLCATRASGGNNEQFFGPGTRLTVL.